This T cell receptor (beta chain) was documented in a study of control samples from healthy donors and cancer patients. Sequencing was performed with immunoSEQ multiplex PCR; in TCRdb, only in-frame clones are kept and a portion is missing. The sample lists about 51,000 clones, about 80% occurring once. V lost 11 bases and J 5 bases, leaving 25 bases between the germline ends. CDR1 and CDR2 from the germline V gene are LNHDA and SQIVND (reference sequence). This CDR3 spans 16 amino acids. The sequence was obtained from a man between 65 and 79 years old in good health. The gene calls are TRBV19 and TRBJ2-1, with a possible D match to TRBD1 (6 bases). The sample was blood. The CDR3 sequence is CASKERDNRLDNEQFF. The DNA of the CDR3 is TGTGCCTCGAAAGAGAGGGACAACCGGTTGGACAATGAGCAGTTCTTC.